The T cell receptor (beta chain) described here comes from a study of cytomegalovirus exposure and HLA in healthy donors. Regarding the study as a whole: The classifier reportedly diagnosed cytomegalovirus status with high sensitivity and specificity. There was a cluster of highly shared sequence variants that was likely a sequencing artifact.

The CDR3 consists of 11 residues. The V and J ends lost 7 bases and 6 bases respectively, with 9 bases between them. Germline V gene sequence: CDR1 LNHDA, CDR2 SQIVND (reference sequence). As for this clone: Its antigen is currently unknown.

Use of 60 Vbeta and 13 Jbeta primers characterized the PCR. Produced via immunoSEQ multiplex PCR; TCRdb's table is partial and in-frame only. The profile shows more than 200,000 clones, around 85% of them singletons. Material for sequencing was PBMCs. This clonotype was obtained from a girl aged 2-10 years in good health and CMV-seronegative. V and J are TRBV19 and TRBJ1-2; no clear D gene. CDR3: CASIGGNGYTF. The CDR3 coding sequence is TGTGCCAGTATTGGCGGGAATGGCTACACCTTC.